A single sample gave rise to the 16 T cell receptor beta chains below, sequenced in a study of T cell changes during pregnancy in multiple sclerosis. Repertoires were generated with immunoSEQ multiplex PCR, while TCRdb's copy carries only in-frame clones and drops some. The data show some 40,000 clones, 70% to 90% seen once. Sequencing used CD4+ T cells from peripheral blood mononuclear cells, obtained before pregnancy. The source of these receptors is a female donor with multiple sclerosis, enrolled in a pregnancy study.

CDR3 coding DNA: TGTGCCTGGAGTGTGAGCTCTGGAAACACCATATATTTT. Residues: CAWSVSSGNTIYF. V is TRBV30 and J is TRBJ1-3; no definite D call. The V end was cut by 0 bases, the J end by 0 bases, with 3 bases between. The CDR3 has 13 amino acids. Per the germline V gene, CDR1 is GTSNPN and CDR2 is SVGIG (reference sequence).

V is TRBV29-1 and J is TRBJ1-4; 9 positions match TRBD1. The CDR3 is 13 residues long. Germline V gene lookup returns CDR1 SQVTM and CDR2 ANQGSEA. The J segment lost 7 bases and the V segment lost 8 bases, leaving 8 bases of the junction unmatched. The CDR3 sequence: CSTSGTGTEKLFF. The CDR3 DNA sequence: TGCAGCACAAGCGGGACAGGGACTGAAAAACTGTTTTTT.

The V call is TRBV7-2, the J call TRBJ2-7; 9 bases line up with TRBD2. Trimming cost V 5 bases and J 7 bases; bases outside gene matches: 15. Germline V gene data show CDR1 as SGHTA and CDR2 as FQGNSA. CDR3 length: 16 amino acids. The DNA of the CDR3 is TGTGCCAGCAGCCTCTGGGGACGCGGGGGGGCCGGGGAGCAGTACTTC. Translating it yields CASSLWGRGGAGEQYF.

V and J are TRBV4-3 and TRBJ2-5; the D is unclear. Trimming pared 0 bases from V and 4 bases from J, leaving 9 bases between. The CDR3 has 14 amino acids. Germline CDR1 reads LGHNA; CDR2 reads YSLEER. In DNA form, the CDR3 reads TGCGCCAGCAGCCAAGAACGGCGGAGAGAGACCCAGTACTTC. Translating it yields CASSQERRRETQYF.

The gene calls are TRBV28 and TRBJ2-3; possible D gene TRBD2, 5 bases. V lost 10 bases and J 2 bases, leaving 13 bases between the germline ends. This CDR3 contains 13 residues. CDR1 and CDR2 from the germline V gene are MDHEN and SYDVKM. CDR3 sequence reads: CATRRSDTDTQYF. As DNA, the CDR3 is TGTGCCACCAGGAGGTCGGACACAGATACGCAGTATTTT.

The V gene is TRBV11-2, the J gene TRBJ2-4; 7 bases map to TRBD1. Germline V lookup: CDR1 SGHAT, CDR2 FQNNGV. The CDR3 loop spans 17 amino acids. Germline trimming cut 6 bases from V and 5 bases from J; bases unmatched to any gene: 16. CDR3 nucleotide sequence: TGTGCCAGCAGTCCTGTTCTTCTCCGGGACAGACAAAACATTCAGTACTTC. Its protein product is CASSPVLLRDRQNIQYF.

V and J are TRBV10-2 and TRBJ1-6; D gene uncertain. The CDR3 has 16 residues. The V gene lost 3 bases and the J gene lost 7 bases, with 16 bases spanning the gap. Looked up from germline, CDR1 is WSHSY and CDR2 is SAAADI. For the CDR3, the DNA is TGCGCCAGCAGTGATCTCGGACGAGGGTTGAATTCACCCCTCCACTTT. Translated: CASSDLGRGLNSPLHF.

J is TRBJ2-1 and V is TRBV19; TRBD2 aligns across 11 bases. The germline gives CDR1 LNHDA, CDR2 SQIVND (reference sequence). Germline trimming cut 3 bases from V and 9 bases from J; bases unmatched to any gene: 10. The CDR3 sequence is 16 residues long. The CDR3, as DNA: TGTGCCAGTAGTATCCGAGGTAGCGGGGGGGCCCCTGAGCAGTTCTTC. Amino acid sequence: CASSIRGSGGAPEQFF.

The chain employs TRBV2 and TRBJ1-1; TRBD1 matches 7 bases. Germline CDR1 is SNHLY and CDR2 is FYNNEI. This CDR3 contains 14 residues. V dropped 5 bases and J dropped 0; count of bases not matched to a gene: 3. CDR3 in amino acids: CASSRQGLNTEAFF. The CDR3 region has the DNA TGTGCCAGCAGTCGACAGGGATTGAACACTGAAGCTTTCTTT.

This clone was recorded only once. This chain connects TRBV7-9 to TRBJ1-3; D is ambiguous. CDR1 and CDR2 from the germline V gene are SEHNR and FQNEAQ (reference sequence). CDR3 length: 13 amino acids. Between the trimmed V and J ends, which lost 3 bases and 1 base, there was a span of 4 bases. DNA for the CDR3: TGTGCCAGCAGCTTTCTGTCTGGAAACACCATATATTTT. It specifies CASSFLSGNTIYF. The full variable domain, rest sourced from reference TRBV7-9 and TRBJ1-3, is DTGVSQNPRHKITKRGQNVTFRCDPISEHNRLYWYRQTLGQGPEFLTYFQNEAQLEKSRLLSDRFSAERPKGSFSTLEIQRTEQGDSAMYLCASSFLSGNTIYFGEGSWLTVV.

The CDR3 sequence is CASSLGQEQTQYF. CDR3 nucleotides: TGTGCCAGCAGCTTGGGACAAGAACAGACCCAGTACTTC. This chain links TRBV5-4 with TRBJ2-5; D call uncertain. V lost 0 bases and J lost 6, with 9 bases in between. There are 13 residues in the CDR3. Germline V gene data show CDR1 as SGHNT and CDR2 as YYREEE (reference sequence).

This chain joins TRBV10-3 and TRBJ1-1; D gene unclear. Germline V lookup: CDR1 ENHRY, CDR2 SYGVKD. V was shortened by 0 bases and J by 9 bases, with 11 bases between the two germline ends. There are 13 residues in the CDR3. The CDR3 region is CAISESRRRQAFF. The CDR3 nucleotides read TGTGCCATCAGTGAGTCTAGGAGACGCCAAGCTTTCTTT.

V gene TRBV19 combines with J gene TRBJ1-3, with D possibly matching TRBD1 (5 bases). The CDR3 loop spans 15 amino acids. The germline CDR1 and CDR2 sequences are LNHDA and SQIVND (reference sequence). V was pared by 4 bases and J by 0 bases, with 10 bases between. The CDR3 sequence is CASSTRQSSGNTIYF. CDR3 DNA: TGTGCCAGTAGTACGAGACAGAGCTCTGGAAACACCATATATTTT. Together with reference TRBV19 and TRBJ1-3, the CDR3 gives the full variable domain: DGGITQSPKYLFRKEGQNVTLSCEQNLNHDAMYWYRQDPGQGLRLIYYSQIVNDFQKGDIAEGYSVSREKKESFPLTVTSAQKNPTAFYLCASSTRQSSGNTIYFGEGSWLTVV.

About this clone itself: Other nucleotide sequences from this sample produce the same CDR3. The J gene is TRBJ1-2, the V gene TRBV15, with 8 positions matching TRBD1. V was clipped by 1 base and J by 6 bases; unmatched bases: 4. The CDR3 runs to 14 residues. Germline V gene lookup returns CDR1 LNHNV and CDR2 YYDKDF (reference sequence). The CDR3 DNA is TGTGCCACCAGCAGAGGAGACAGGGGCCATGGCTACACCTTC. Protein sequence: CATSRGDRGHGYTF.

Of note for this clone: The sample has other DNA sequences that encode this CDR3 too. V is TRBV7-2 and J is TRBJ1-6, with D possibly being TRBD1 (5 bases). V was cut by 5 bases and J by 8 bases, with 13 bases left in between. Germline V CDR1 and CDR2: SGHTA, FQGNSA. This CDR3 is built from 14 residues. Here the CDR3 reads CASSLGAGYSPLHF. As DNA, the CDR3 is TGTGCCAGCAGCCTAGGGGCAGGGTATTCACCCCTCCACTTT.

For the CDR3, the DNA is TGCGCCAGCAGCGGAGGACAGGGCTATGGCTACACCTTC. Encoded protein: CASSGGQGYGYTF. The chain uses TRBV5-1 and TRBJ1-2, with TRBD1 matching over 8 bases. The CDR3 is made up of 13 amino acids. Germline V lookup: CDR1 SGHRS, CDR2 YFSETQ. The V and J ends lost 4 bases and 4 bases, in that order; junction bases with no gene match: 3.